A single sample is the source of the 8 T cell receptor beta chains below, sequenced in a study of blood T cell repertoires in COVID-19. Data came from immunoSEQ multiplex PCR; TCRdb stores just in-frame clones and leaves some out. This repertoire shows around 200,000 clones, 85% found once; its top ten account for over 15%. The source material was PBMCs or T cells enriched from blood (not recorded which). These receptors came from a man aged 40-49 years who had recovered from COVID-19.

This clone turned up a few times. The J gene is TRBJ1-2, the V gene TRBV9; no firm D call. The CDR3 extends over 15 amino acids. Per germline, CDR1 SGDLS and CDR2 YYNGEE. V dropped 0 bases and J dropped 6 bases, with 15 bases sitting between them. The CDR3 protein is CASSVGNGRGDGYTF. The CDR3, as DNA: TGTGCCAGCAGCGTAGGGAACGGCCGGGGTGATGGCTACACCTTC.

J is TRBJ2-1 and V is TRBV28; no reliable D call. Germline loops: CDR1 MDHEN, CDR2 SYDVKM. V was clipped by 5 bases and J by 5 bases, with 7 bases between them. The CDR3 runs 12 residues. CDR3 amino acids: CASSLLNNEQFF. CDR3 DNA sequence: TGTGCCAGCAGTCTACTTAACAATGAGCAGTTCTTC.

V usage is TRBV5-1 and J usage is TRBJ1-1; D is ambiguous. Per the germline V gene, CDR1 is SGHRS and CDR2 is YFSETQ. Trimming took off 7 bases at V and 2 bases at J, with 12 bases between the two ends. The CDR3 is 13 residues long. CDR3 residues: CASQRHSNTEAFF. CDR3 sequence (DNA): TGCGCCAGCCAGAGACACTCAAACACTGAAGCTTTCTTT.

The chain is built from TRBV6-4 and TRBJ2-7; tentative D call: TRBD2 (5 bases). Trimming stripped 8 bases from V and 2 bases from J, with 13 bases between. The CDR3 consists of 13 residues. Germline lookup yields CDR1 MRHNA and CDR2 SNTAGT. The CDR3 sequence is CASVGRSTYEQYF. CDR3 in DNA: TGTGCCAGCGTAGGGAGAAGCACCTACGAGCAGTACTTC.

The J gene is TRBJ2-7, the V gene TRBV9; TRBD2 aligns across 10 bases. CDR1 SGDLS and CDR2 YYNGEE come from the germline V gene. The CDR3 extends over 19 amino acids. The ends lost 0 bases at V and 4 bases at J; junction bases unmatched: 16. CDR3 sequence reads: CASSVEPALAGGPFYEQYF. In DNA, the CDR3 is TGTGCCAGCAGCGTAGAGCCCGCCTTAGCGGGAGGCCCCTTTTACGAGCAGTACTTC. Filled out from reference TRBV9 and TRBJ2-7, the complete variable domain reads DSGVTQTPKHLITATGQRVTLRCSPRSGDLSVYWYQQSLDQGLQFLIQYYNGEERAKGNILERFSAQQFPDLHSELNLSSLELGDSALYFCASSVEPALAGGPFYEQYFGPGTRLTVT.

The gene calls are TRBV27 and TRBJ1-2; 9 bases are a match to TRBD1. Germline V gene lookup returns CDR1 MNHEY and CDR2 SMNVEV (reference sequence). The CDR3 is 15 amino acids. V lost 5 bases to trimming and J lost 6 bases; unmatched junction nucleotides: 10. Here the CDR3 DNA reads TGTGCCAGCAGTCTAAACCGGGACAGGGCTCATGGCTACACCTTC. This sequence encodes CASSLNRDRAHGYTF.

The J gene is TRBJ2-1, the V gene TRBV5-1, with 13 nucleotides matching TRBD2. The length of the CDR3 is 17 residues. V lost 0 bases and J lost 9; bases outside the gene matches: 9. CDR1 and CDR2 from the germline V gene are SGHRS and YFSETQ. The CDR3 loop reads CASSLASGTSGMGEQFF. For the CDR3, the DNA is TGCGCCAGCAGCTTGGCTTCCGGGACTAGCGGGATGGGTGAGCAGTTCTTC. Complete variable domain (other parts from reference TRBV5-1 and TRBJ2-1): KAGVTQTPRYLIKTRGQQVTLSCSPISGHRSVSWYQQTPGQGLQFLFEYFSETQRNKGNFPGRFSGRQFSNSRSEMNVSTLELGDSALYLCASSLASGTSGMGEQFFGPGTRLTVL.

V and J are TRBV19 and TRBJ2-5, with D possibly being TRBD1 (6 bases). Per the germline V gene, CDR1 is LNHDA and CDR2 is SQIVND (reference sequence). Trimming removed 4 bases at V and 2 bases at J, with 23 bases between. The CDR3 runs to 18 residues. The CDR3 DNA reads as TGTGCCAGTAGTACGCTTCCCTCGATTGACAGGTCTCAAGAGACCCAGTACTTC. Its protein product is CASSTLPSIDRSQETQYF.